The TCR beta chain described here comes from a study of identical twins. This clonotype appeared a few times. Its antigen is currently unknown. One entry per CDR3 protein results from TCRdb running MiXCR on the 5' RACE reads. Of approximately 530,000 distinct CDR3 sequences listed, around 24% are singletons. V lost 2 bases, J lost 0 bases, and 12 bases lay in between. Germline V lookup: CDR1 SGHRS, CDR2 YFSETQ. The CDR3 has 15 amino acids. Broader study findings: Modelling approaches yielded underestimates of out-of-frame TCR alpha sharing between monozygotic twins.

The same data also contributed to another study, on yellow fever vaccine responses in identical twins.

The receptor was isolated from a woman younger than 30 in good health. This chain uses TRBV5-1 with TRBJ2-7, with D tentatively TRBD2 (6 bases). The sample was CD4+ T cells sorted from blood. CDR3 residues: CASSFIASDSYEQYF. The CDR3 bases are TGCGCCAGCAGCTTTATCGCTAGCGACTCCTACGAGCAGTACTTC.